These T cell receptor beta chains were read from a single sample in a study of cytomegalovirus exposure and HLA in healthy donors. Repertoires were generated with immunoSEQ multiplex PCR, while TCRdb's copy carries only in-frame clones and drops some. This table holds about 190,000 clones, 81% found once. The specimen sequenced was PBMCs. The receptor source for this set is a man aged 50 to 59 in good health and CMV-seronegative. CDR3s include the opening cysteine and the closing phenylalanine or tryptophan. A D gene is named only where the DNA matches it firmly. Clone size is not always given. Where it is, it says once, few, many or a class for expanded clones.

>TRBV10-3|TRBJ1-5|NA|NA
CAISERGSNQPQHF
TGTGCCATCAGTGAGCGGGGAAGCAATCAGCCCCAGCATTTT
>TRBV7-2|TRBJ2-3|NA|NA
CASSNRQSTDTQYF
TGTGCCAGCAGCAACCGACAGAGCACAGATACGCAGTATTTT
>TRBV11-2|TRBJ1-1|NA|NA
CASSLGQNTEAFF
TGTGCCAGCAGCCTGGGACAGAACACTGAAGCTTTCTTT
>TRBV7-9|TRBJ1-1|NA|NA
CASSSTGYTEAFF
TGTGCCAGCAGCTCAACAGGATACACTGAAGCTTTCTTT
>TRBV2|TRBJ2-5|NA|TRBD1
CASSLTDREQETQYF
TGTGCCAGCAGCCTAACGGACAGGGAACAAGAGACCCAGTACTTC
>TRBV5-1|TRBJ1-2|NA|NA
CASSLSEPGYGYTF
TGCGCCAGCAGCTTGAGCGAACCGGGGTATGGCTACACCTTC
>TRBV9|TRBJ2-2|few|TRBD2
CASSVAAGVNTGELFF
TGTGCCAGCAGCGTAGCTGCGGGGGTGAACACCGGGGAGCTGTTTTTT
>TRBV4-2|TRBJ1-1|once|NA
CASSPWAGGNTEAFF
TGTGCCAGCAGCCCCTGGGCGGGAGGGAACACTGAAGCTTTCTTT
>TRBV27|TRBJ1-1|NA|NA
CASTSGWGTEAFF
TGTGCCAGCACCTCGGGGTGGGGCACTGAAGCTTTCTTT
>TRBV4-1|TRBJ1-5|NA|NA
CASSQDRVQGGQPQHF
TGCGCCAGCAGCCAAGATCGGGTGCAGGGCGGACAGCCCCAGCATTTT
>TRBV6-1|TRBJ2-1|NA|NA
CASNPGLRNEQFF
TGTGCCTCGAATCCGGGACTCCGAAATGAGCAGTTCTTC
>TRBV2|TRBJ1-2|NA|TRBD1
CASSGGTDLYGYTF
TGTGCCAGCAGTGGGGGGACAGACCTATATGGCTACACCTTC
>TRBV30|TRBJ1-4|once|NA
CAWSVRDSYYEKLFF
TGTGCCTGGAGTGTACGAGACAGCTACTATGAAAAACTGTTTTTT
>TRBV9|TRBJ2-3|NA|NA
CASSAESGTQYF
TGTGCCAGCAGCGCGGAGTCGGGTACGCAGTATTTT
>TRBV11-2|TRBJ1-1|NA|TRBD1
CASSKRQGSMNTEAFF
TGTGCCAGCAGCAAAAGACAGGGCAGTATGAACACTGAAGCTTTCTTT
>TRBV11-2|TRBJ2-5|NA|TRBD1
CASGGGYQETQYF
TGTGCTTCAGGGGGCGGGTACCAAGAGACCCAGTACTTC
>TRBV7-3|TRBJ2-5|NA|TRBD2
CASSSPGGETQYF
TGTGCCAGCAGCTCCCCGGGGGGGGAGACCCAGTACTTC
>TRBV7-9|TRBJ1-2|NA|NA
CASIKSRTGGGYTF
TGTGCCAGCATCAAATCCCGGACGGGCGGGGGCTACACCTTC
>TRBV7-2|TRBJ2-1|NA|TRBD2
CASSLERGPQFF
TGTGCCAGCAGCTTAGAGCGGGGGCCGCAGTTCTTC
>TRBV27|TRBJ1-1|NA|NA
CASSSTEAFF
TGTGCCAGCAGCTCCACTGAAGCTTTCTTT
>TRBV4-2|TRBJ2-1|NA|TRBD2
CASSHGWLAGDSYNEQFF
TGTGCCAGCAGCCATGGGTGGTTGGCGGGGGACTCCTACAATGAGCAGTTCTTC
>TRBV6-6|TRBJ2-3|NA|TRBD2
CASSLPSGGGTDTQYF
TGTGCCAGCAGCCTCCCTAGCGGGGGTGGGACAGATACGCAGTATTTT
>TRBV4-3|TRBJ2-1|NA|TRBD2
CASSRELAALINEQFF
TGCGCCAGCAGCCGAGAACTAGCGGCCTTGATCAATGAGCAGTTCTTC
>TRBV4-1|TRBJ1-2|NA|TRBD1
CASSQELTGAYGYTF
TGCGCCAGCAGCCAAGAATTGACAGGGGCCTATGGCTACACCTTC
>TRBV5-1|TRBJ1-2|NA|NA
CASSLDRVSGYTF
TGCGCCAGCAGCTTGGACAGGGTGAGCGGCTACACCTTC
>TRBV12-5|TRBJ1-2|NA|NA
CASGLGQKRGGYTF
TGTGCTAGTGGTTTGGGACAGAAGCGAGGAGGCTACACCTTC
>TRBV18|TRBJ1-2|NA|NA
CASSPVEGDYGYTF
TGTGCCAGCTCACCGGTTGAGGGGGACTATGGCTACACCTTC
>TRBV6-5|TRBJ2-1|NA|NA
CASSYTTTYNEQFF
TGTGCCAGCAGTTACACTACCACCTACAATGAGCAGTTCTTC
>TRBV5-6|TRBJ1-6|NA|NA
CASSLRSDSPLHF
TGTGCCAGCAGCCTTAGAAGTGATTCACCCCTCCACTTT
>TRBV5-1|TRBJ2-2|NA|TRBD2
CASSLSGATGELFF
TGCGCCAGCAGCTTGAGCGGGGCCACCGGGGAGCTGTTTTTT
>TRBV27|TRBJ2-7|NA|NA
CASKPPLGRVYEQYF
TGTGCCAGCAAACCCCCCCTCGGCAGGGTTTACGAGCAGTACTTC
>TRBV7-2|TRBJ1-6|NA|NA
CASSFRQAPNSYNSPLHF
TGTGCCAGCAGCTTTAGACAGGCGCCAAACTCCTATAATTCACCCCTCCACTTT
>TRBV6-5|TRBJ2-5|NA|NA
CASSSGTPWETQYF
TGTGCCAGCAGTTCCGGGACACCCTGGGAGACCCAGTACTTC
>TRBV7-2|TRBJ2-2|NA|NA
CASSLYYLANTGELFF
TGTGCCAGCAGCTTATACTACCTCGCGAACACCGGGGAGCTGTTTTTT
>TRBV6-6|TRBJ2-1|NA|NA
CASSPLGNEQFF
TGTGCCAGCAGTCCCCTAGGCAATGAGCAGTTCTTC
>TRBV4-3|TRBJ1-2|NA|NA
CASSQVSGRGWYGYTF
TGCGCCAGCAGCCAAGTATCGGGGAGGGGTTGGTATGGCTACACCTTC
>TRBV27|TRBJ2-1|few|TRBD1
CASSRAGGAYNEQFF
TGTGCCAGCAGTCGTGCAGGGGGCGCTTACAATGAGCAGTTCTTC